This TCR beta chain was sequenced in a study of molecular identifiers for immune sequencing clone quantification. The study's findings and limits: With a barcode shared among identical TCR molecules, highly expanded clone sizes could be underestimated.

CDR1 SGHRS and CDR2 YFSETQ come from the germline V gene. The V gene lost 1 base and the J gene lost 3 bases, with 20 bases spanning the gap. The CDR3 covers 17 residues. TCRdb re-analysed the PCR reads in MiXCR, keeping a single row per CDR3 protein. Of a few hundred thousand distinct CDR3 sequences in the sample, roughly 24% were seen once. Remarks on this clonotype: Its antigen is unknown.

A CD8+CD4-CCR7+CD45RA+ gate was used to sort naive CD8 T cells. The chain links TRBV5-1 to TRBJ2-7; D remains unclear. Sequenced input: naive CD8+ T cells from blood, with Jurkat cell RNA spiked in. The subset: FACS-sorted CD8+CD4-CCR7+CD45RA+ naive T cells. This clonotype was obtained from a human donor in good health. Some libraries in this study had Jurkat cell RNA spiked in. Here the CDR3 reads CASSLTPAGDPIYEQYF. CDR3 bases: TGCGCCAGCAGCTTGACTCCAGCAGGAGACCCTATCTACGAGCAGTACTTC.